This T cell receptor beta chain was sequenced in a study of T cells in Graves' hyperthyroidism and ophthalmopathy. This clonotype was observed a few times. Its antigen is undetermined. RNA transcripts were the template for amplifying TCR beta CDR3 regions. In the first-round RT-PCR of the TCR CDR3, the HTBI primer set was used. TCRdb reanalysed the multiplex PCR reads using MiXCR and keeps one entry per CDR3 protein. The sample consists of fewer than 450,000 distinct CDR3 sequences, about 18% of them appearing once. The ends were cut back, 5 bases at V and 2 bases at J, with 14 bases in the middle. Germline-derived CDR1 and CDR2 are MDHEN and SYDVKM. The CDR3 covers 15 residues. Study-level results: In the blood, most expanded thyroid clonotypes above 0.001 appeared as well. A model of 13 V-J features distinguished ophthalmopathy from stable hyperthyroidism.

Uncontrolled infection, other autoimmune disease, pregnancy and lactation each barred patients from inclusion. Blood was obtained at the first hyperthyroidism diagnosis, which preceded any ophthalmopathy symptoms. The chain is built from TRBV28 and TRBJ2-3, with D perhaps matching TRBD1 (6 bases). The receptor comes from a woman in her thirties with Graves' hyperthyroidism that later progressed to Graves' ophthalmopathy. Sequenced sample: blood. CDR3 bases: TGTGCCAGCAGTGGAACGGGACACAACACAGATACGCAGTATTTT. Translated, it gives CASSGTGHNTDTQYF.